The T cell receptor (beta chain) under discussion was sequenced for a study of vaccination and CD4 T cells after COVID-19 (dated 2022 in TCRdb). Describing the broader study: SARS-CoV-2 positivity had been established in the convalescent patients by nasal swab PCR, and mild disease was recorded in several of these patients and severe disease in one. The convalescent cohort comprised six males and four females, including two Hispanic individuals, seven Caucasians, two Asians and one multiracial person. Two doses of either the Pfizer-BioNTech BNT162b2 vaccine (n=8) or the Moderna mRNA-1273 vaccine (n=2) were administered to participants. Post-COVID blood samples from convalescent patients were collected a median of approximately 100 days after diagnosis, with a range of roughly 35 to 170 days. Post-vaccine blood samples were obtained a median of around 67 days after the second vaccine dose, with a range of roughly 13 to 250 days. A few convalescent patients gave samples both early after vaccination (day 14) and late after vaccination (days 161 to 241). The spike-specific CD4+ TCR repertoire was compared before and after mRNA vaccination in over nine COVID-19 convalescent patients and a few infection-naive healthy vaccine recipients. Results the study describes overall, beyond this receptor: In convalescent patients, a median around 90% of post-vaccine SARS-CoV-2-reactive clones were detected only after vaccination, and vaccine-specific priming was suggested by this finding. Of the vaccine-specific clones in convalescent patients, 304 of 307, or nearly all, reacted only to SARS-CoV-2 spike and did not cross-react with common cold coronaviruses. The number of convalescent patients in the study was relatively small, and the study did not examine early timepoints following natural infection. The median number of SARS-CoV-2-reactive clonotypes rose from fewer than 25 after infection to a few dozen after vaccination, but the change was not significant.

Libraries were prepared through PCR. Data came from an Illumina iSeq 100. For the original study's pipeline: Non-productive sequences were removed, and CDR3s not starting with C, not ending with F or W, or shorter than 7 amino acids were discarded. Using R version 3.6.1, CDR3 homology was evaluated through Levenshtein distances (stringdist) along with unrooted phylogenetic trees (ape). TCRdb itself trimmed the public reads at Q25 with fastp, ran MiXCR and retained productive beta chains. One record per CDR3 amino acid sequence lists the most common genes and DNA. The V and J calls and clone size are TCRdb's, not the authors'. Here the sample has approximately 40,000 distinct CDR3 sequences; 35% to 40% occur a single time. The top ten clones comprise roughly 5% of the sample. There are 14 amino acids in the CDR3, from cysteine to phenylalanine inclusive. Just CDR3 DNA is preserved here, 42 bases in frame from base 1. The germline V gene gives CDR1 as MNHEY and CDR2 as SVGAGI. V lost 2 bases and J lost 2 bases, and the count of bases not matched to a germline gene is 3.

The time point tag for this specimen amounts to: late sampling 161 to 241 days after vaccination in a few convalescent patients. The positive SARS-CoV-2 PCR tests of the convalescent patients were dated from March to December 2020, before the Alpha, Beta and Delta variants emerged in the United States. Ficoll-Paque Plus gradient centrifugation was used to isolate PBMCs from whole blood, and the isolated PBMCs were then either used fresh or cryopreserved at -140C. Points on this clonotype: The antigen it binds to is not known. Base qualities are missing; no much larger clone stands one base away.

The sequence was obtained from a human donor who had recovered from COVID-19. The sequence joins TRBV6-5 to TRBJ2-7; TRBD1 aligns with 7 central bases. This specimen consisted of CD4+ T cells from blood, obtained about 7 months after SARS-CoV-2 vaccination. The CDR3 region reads CASSYRDRAYEQYF. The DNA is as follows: TGTGCCAGCAGTTACCGTGACAGGGCCTACGAGCAGTACTTC.